A single sample is the source of the 24 T cell receptor beta chains below, sequenced in a study of CD8+ T cells in alopecia areata. The treatment was: oral pan-JAK inhibitor, 5-10 mg twice daily. Following extraction, RNA underwent reverse transcription to cDNA, which served as the sequencing template. The protocol was immunoSEQ multiplex PCR, while the TCRdb copy is restricted to in-frame clones and leaves out a portion. The sample yields 210,000 or so clones, approximately 72% seen once. The sample was CD4+ T cells sorted from blood, taken at approximately week 45, from a patient treated with tofacitinib. The source is a human donor with alopecia areata.

The chain uses TRBV29-1 and TRBJ2-3; 7 nucleotides agree with TRBD2. The CDR3 loop spans 15 amino acids. V lost 4 bases, J lost 3 bases, and 10 bases stayed unmatched. Germline V lookup: CDR1 SQVTM, CDR2 ANQGSEA. CDR3 sequence reads: CSVGGGNFRTDTQYF. The CDR3 nucleotides are TGCAGCGTTGGCGGGGGAAACTTTCGGACAGATACGCAGTATTTT.

The rearrangement links TRBV4-3 to TRBJ2-1; D gene unclear. Germline V gene sequence: CDR1 LGHNA, CDR2 YSLEER. The ends were cut back, 8 bases at V and 8 bases at J, with 16 bases in the middle. CDR3 length: 13 residues. Here the CDR3 DNA reads TGCGCCAGCGGTCAGGATAGAGAGGATGAGCAGTTCTTC. Its translation: CASGQDREDEQFF.

This clone was detected once. The chain couples TRBV7-8 to TRBJ1-2; D unclear. V was trimmed by 4 bases and J by 8 bases, leaving 11 bases between them. Germline lookup yields CDR1 SGHVS and CDR2 FQNEAQ. The CDR3 has 12 residues. CDR3 amino acids: CASSSTPVGYTF. In DNA, the CDR3 is TGTGCCAGCAGCTCCACCCCAGTGGGCTACACCTTC.

In its sample, this clone was seen a few times. The gene calls are TRBV15 and TRBJ1-6; TRBD1 agrees at 7 bases. J gave up 3 bases and V 1 base, and 6 bases lay outside the gene matches. The CDR3 has 17 residues. CDR1 and CDR2 (germline): LNHNV, YYDKDF (reference sequence). The CDR3 sequence: CATSRVRGLDYNSPLHF. In nucleotides, the CDR3 is TGTGCCACCAGCAGAGTTAGGGGGCTTGACTATAATTCACCCCTCCACTTT.

J is TRBJ1-5 and V is TRBV4-3, with no clear D. Germline-derived CDR1 and CDR2 are LGHNA and YSLEER. Trimming removed 3 bases from V and 0 bases from J, with 9 bases in between. The length of the CDR3 is 15 residues. The CDR3, as DNA: TGCGCCAGCAGCCAGACCGAGAATAGCAATCAGCCCCAGCATTTT. Amino acid sequence: CASSQTENSNQPQHF.

The chain carries TRBV29-1 and TRBJ2-5; D possibly corresponds to TRBD1 (5 bases). Germline V gene data show CDR1 as SQVTM and CDR2 as ANQGSEA. V was clipped by 7 bases and J by 0 bases, with 15 bases between them. The length of the CDR3 is 14 residues. The CDR3 is CSGKTAANQETQYF. Written as DNA, the CDR3 is TGCAGCGGCAAGACAGCCGCCAACCAAGAGACCCAGTACTTC.

The chain employs TRBV5-1 and TRBJ2-7; weak D call: TRBD1 (6 bases). This CDR3 has 14 amino acids. In germline, CDR1 is SGHRS, CDR2 YFSETQ. Trimming stripped 5 bases from V and 5 bases from J, with 17 bases between. The CDR3 coding sequence is TGCGCCAGCAGGGGCCTCACAGGGACCCACGAGCAGTACTTC. This gives the protein CASRGLTGTHEQYF. Full variable domain (outside the CDR3, taken from reference TRBV5-1 and TRBJ2-7): KAGVTQTPRYLIKTRGQQVTLSCSPISGHRSVSWYQQTPGQGLQFLFEYFSETQRNKGNFPGRFSGRQFSNSRSEMNVSTLELGDSALYLCASRGLTGTHEQYFGPGTRLTVT.

In regard to this clone: A junction end diverges from the germline sequence, so it may reflect a read error. V is TRBV6-5 and J is TRBJ1-5; D remains ambiguous. The germline gives CDR1 MNHEY, CDR2 SVGAGI. The length of the CDR3 is 14 residues. The DNA for the CDR3 is TGTGCCAGCAGCCGTCGGACGGGCAACCAGCCCCAGCATTTT. Protein: CASSRRTGNQPQHF.

This clone was picked up a small number of times. The genes are TRBV27 and TRBJ1-2; D not resolved. The ends were cut back, 8 bases at V and 4 bases at J, with 14 bases in the middle. The germline CDR1 and CDR2 sequences are MNHEY and SMNVEV (reference sequence). The CDR3 has 13 residues. The CDR3: CASRQDNGYGYTF. CDR3 in DNA: TGTGCCAGCCGGCAAGACAACGGCTATGGCTACACCTTC.

The rearrangement uses TRBV30 and TRBJ1-5; 7 bases fit TRBD1. V dropped 2 bases and J dropped 4; count of bases not matched to a gene: 2. CDR3 length: 13 residues. Germline V CDR1 and CDR2: GTSNPN, SVGIG (reference sequence). The CDR3 nucleotides are TGTGCCTGGAGTAACAGGGGAAATCAGCCCCAGCATTTT. Residues: CAWSNRGNQPQHF.

V and J are TRBV4-3 and TRBJ1-6; unclear D gene. V was trimmed by 1 base and J by 12 bases, leaving 13 bases between them. This CDR3 region has 14 residues. Germline CDR1 reads LGHNA; CDR2 reads YSLEER. The CDR3 DNA reads as TGCGCCAGCAGCCAAGGGTCGGGGAACCTACCCCTCCACTTT. Translating gives CASSQGSGNLPLHF.

The V and J genes are TRBV5-1 and TRBJ2-1, with D tentatively TRBD1 (6 bases). V was cut by 0 bases and J by 7 bases, with 14 bases left in between. This CDR3 contains 15 residues. CDR1 is SGHRS and CDR2 is YFSETQ in the germline V gene. In DNA, the CDR3 is TGCGCCAGCAGCTTGGTATCAGGGGAAAGGAATGAGCAGTTCTTC. It yields the protein CASSLVSGERNEQFF.

This clone was recorded only once. The rearrangement links TRBV29-1 to TRBJ1-1; D ambiguous. The germline V and J ends were trimmed by 6 bases and 1 base, with 12 bases remaining between them. CDR3 length: 13 residues. In germline, CDR1 is SQVTM, CDR2 ANQGSEA. The CDR3 loop is CSVPPGENTEAFF. The CDR3 nucleotides are TGCAGCGTCCCCCCCGGGGAGAACACTGAAGCTTTCTTT. The variable domain in full, with the rest retrieved from reference TRBV29-1 and TRBJ1-1, is SAVISQKPSRDICQRGTSLTIQCQVDSQVTMMFWYRQQPGQSLTLIATANQGSEATYESGFVIDKFPISRPNLTFSTLTVSNMSPEDSSIYLCSVPPGENTEAFFGQGTRLTVV.

This clone showed up just a few times. The chain couples TRBV4-1 to TRBJ2-7, with 7 bases that match TRBD2. The junction had 0 bases not matched to a gene; V was cut back by 0 bases and J by 4 bases. The CDR3 totals 13 residues. Germline lookup yields CDR1 MGHRA and CDR2 YSYEKL. CDR3 nucleotides: TGCGCCAGCAGCCAAGATAGCGGGTACGAGCAGTACTTC. This sequence encodes CASSQDSGYEQYF.

The rearrangement uses TRBV6-5 and TRBJ2-2, with no clear D. V gave up 2 bases and J gave up 4 bases, with 11 bases separating them. This CDR3 contains 15 residues. Per germline, CDR1 MNHEY and CDR2 SVGAGI. CDR3 coding DNA: TGTGCCAGCAGTTACGATCCTGAACGCACCGGGGAGCTGTTTTTT. Protein product: CASSYDPERTGELFF.

The V call is TRBV12-5, the J call TRBJ1-2; D remains unclear. CDR1 and CDR2 from the germline V gene are LGHNT and FRNRAP. The CDR3 is made up of 13 amino acids. Trimming stripped 2 bases from V and 7 bases from J, with 11 bases between. CDR3 region: CASGLPRFGGYTF. As DNA, the CDR3 is TGTGCTAGTGGTTTGCCCCGGTTCGGTGGCTACACCTTC. Supplemented by reference TRBV12-5 and TRBJ1-2, the full variable domain reads DARVTQTPRHKVTEMGQEVTMRCQPILGHNTVFWYRQTMMQGLELLAYFRNRAPLDDSGMPKDRFSAEMPDATLATLKIQPSEPRDSAVYFCASGLPRFGGYTFGSGTRLTVV.

The genes are TRBV11-2 and TRBJ2-1; 7 positions agree with TRBD1. This CDR3 is 14 amino acids long. Germline values: CDR1 SGHAT, CDR2 FQNNGV. Unmatched junction bases numbered 4, after V lost 3 bases and J lost 5 bases. The CDR3 region has the DNA TGTGCCAGCAGCTTCGACAGGGTTAACAATGAGCAGTTCTTC. It codes for CASSFDRVNNEQFF.

This clone was observed once. CDR3 nucleotide sequence: TGCGCCAGCAGCCAAGATTTAAGGGACAGTCTACAGTACGAGCAGTACTTC. Protein sequence: CASSQDLRDSLQYEQYF. The chain has TRBV4-3 and TRBJ2-7, with 7 bases fitting TRBD1. CDR3 size: 17 residues. Germline lookup yields CDR1 LGHNA and CDR2 YSLEER. The V gene end was trimmed by 0 bases and the J gene end by 4 bases; junction bases not matched to a gene: 12.

This clone was seen a single time. The chain recombines TRBV6-1 with TRBJ1-6; TRBD1 matches at 10 bases. Trimming took 8 bases from V and 8 from J; bases not matched to a gene: 6. The germline gives CDR1 MNHNS, CDR2 SASEGT. There are 14 residues in the CDR3. The CDR3 DNA is TGTGCCAGCGCGCTGACAGGGGGCGATTCACCCCTCCACTTT. It is translated as CASALTGGDSPLHF.

The chain combines TRBV6-1 with TRBJ1-1; D is unclear. V dropped 8 bases and J dropped 5 bases, with 9 bases sitting between them. This CDR3 has 11 amino acids. Germline V CDR1 and CDR2: MNHNS, SASEGT. CDR3 nucleotides: TGTGCCAGCGGCCGGGGTACTGAAGCTTTCTTT. Protein sequence: CASGRGTEAFF.

The rearrangement links TRBV30 to TRBJ1-5, with TRBD1 identical over 8 bases. This CDR3 has 17 amino acids. The V segment lost 0 bases and the J segment 2 bases; nucleotides outside the gene matches: 9. Germline-derived CDR1 and CDR2 are GTSNPN and SVGIG (reference sequence). DNA of the CDR3: TGTGCCTGGAGTGTACGAGTGGGGGGACAGGGCAATCAGCCCCAGCATTTT. Its protein is CAWSVRVGGQGNQPQHF.

V and J are TRBV7-9 and TRBJ1-2, with TRBD1 matching over 8 bases. There are 15 residues in the CDR3. With V trimmed by 4 bases and J by 6 bases, 10 bases remained unmatched. Germline loops: CDR1 SEHNR, CDR2 FQNEAQ (reference sequence). Here the CDR3 reads CASSSTDREIDGYTF. The DNA of the CDR3 is TGTGCCAGCAGCTCCACGGACAGGGAAATCGATGGCTACACCTTC.

The chain uses TRBV5-1 and TRBJ2-4; TRBD1 matches 7 bases. Trimming at V came to 0 bases and at J to 1 base, leaving 13 bases not matched to a gene. The CDR3 extends over 19 amino acids. CDR1 is SGHRS, CDR2 YFSETQ, per germline. The CDR3 here is CASSLGEGQALGAKNIQYF. CDR3 coding DNA: TGCGCCAGCAGCTTGGGCGAAGGACAGGCCTTGGGGGCCAAAAACATTCAGTACTTC.

The V call is TRBV7-3, the J call TRBJ2-3, with D tentatively TRBD1 or TRBD2 (6 bases each). The V gene lost 5 bases and the J gene lost 1 base, with 13 bases spanning the gap. CDR1 is SGHTA, CDR2 FQGTGA, per germline. The length of the CDR3 is 15 residues. The chain's CDR3 is CASSPTGARTDTQYF. DNA of the CDR3: TGTGCCAGCAGCCCCACGGGGGCCCGCACAGATACGCAGTATTTT.